These T cell receptor beta chains were read from a single sample in a study of shared clonotypes between healthy human individuals. TCRdb keeps only in-frame clones here, not all; method: immunoSEQ multiplex PCR. Of about 690,000 clones in the sample, about nine tenths were seen once. Material for sequencing was memory CD8+ T cells from PBMCs. The receptors stem from a man aged 18 to 29 in good health. Some clones in this sample may be carry-over from other donors' samples. The CDR3 runs from the conserved cysteine through the conserved F or W. A D gene is named only where the DNA matches it firmly. Clone size is not always given. Where it is, it says once, few, many or a class for expanded clones.

length: 14
D: TRBD1
J: TRBJ2-7
size: -
V: TRBV11-2
CDR3: CASSFWAGGYEQYF
DNA: TGTGCCAGCAGCTTTTGGGCAGGGGGCTACGAGCAGTACTTC

length: 15
D: TRBD2
J: TRBJ2-7
size: -
V: TRBV5-1
CDR3: CASSLDRGRAHEQYF
DNA: TGCGCCAGCAGCTTGGACCGCGGGAGAGCCCACGAGCAGTACTTC

length: 16
D: TRBD2
J: TRBJ2-2
size: -
V: TRBV6-6
CDR3: CASSYDLAGDTGELFF
DNA: TGTGCCAGCAGTTATGACTTGGCGGGAGACACCGGGGAGCTGTTTTTT

length: 14
D: -
J: TRBJ1-2
size: -
V: TRBV27
CDR3: CASSLRGPSYGYTF
DNA: TGTGCCAGCAGTCTACGGGGACCGAGCTATGGCTACACCTTC

length: 12
D: -
J: TRBJ2-4
size: -
V: TRBV2
CDR3: CASSERRDIQYF
DNA: TGTGCCAGCAGTGAAAGACGTGACATTCAGTACTTC

length: 15
D: -
J: TRBJ2-7
size: -
V: TRBV7-9
CDR3: CASSLGPLEPYEQYF
DNA: TGTGCCAGCAGCTTAGGGCCACTTGAACCCTACGAGCAGTACTTC

length: 12
D: TRBD1
J: TRBJ1-5
size: -
V: TRBV6-1
CDR3: CASTTGGGPQHF
DNA: TGTGCCAGTACGACAGGGGGAGGGCCCCAGCATTTT

length: 13
D: -
J: TRBJ1-1
size: once
V: TRBV14
CDR3: CASSQVGDTEAFF
DNA: TGTGCCAGCAGCCAAGTGGGGGACACTGAAGCTTTCTTT

length: 14
D: TRBD1
J: TRBJ2-7
size: -
V: TRBV2
CDR3: CASSGGQAPYEQYF
DNA: TGTGCCAGCAGTGGCGGACAGGCACCCTACGAGCAGTACTTC

length: 15
D: -
J: TRBJ2-1
size: -
V: TRBV6-5
CDR3: CASSYQGTPYNEQFF
DNA: TGTGCCAGCAGTTACCAGGGGACACCGTACAATGAGCAGTTCTTC

length: 16
D: TRBD2
J: TRBJ2-3
size: -
V: TRBV19
CDR3: CASSIGTSGSTDTQYF
DNA: TGTGCCAGTAGTATAGGGACTAGCGGTTCCACAGATACGCAGTATTTT

length: 13
D: TRBD2
J: TRBJ2-1
size: -
V: TRBV11-1
CDR3: CASSPIAGNEQFF
DNA: TGTGCCAGCAGCCCGATAGCGGGGAATGAGCAGTTCTTC

length: 13
D: -
J: TRBJ1-2
size: -
V: TRBV28
CDR3: CAGGKRGWSGYTF
DNA: TGTGCCGGAGGAAAAAGGGGTTGGTCTGGCTACACCTTC

length: 14
D: -
J: TRBJ2-7
size: -
V: TRBV19
CDR3: CASSIGTANYEQYF
DNA: TGTGCCAGTAGTATAGGAACAGCTAACTACGAGCAGTACTTC

length: 14
D: TRBD2
J: TRBJ2-1
size: once
V: TRBV27
CDR3: CASSPGLAGNEQFF
DNA: TGTGCCAGCAGTCCCGGACTAGCGGGGAATGAGCAGTTCTTC

length: 15
D: TRBD1
J: TRBJ2-1
size: -
V: TRBV30
CDR3: CAWLYLGQGGYEQFF
DNA: TGTGCCTGGCTTTACCTCGGACAGGGTGGGTATGAGCAGTTCTTC

length: 16
D: -
J: TRBJ2-7
size: -
V: TRBV2
CDR3: CASSDPLDGFIYEQYF
DNA: TGTGCCAGCAGTGATCCGTTGGACGGGTTTATCTACGAGCAGTACTTC

length: 15
D: TRBD2
J: TRBJ2-3
size: -
V: TRBV9
CDR3: CASSVVGGPTDTQYF
DNA: TGTGCCAGCAGCGTTGTGGGAGGGCCGACAGATACGCAGTATTTT

length: 15
D: -
J: TRBJ1-2
size: -
V: TRBV28
CDR3: CASSLVPVANYGYTF
DNA: TGTGCCAGCAGTTTGGTGCCAGTAGCTAACTATGGCTACACCTTC

length: 13
D: -
J: TRBJ2-2
size: -
V: TRBV7-8
CDR3: CASSRRGTGELFF
DNA: TGTGCCAGCAGCCGCAGGGGCACCGGGGAGCTGTTTTTT

length: 14
D: TRBD1
J: TRBJ2-7
size: -
V: TRBV7-8
CDR3: CASTHGQGLYEQYF
DNA: TGTGCCAGCACCCACGGACAGGGTCTATACGAGCAGTACTTC

length: 13
D: -
J: TRBJ1-1
size: once
V: TRBV9
CDR3: CASSVVPEYEAFF
DNA: TGTGCCAGCAGCGTAGTACCGGAATATGAAGCTTTCTTT

length: 12
D: -
J: TRBJ1-1
size: -
V: TRBV6-6
CDR3: CASLGGVSEAFF
DNA: TGTGCCAGCTTAGGGGGGGTTTCTGAAGCTTTCTTT

length: 14
D: -
J: TRBJ1-1
size: -
V: TRBV6-5
CDR3: CASSYSRGDTEAFF
DNA: TGTGCCAGCAGTTACTCGAGGGGGGACACTGAAGCTTTCTTT

length: 13
D: -
J: TRBJ1-1
size: -
V: TRBV28
CDR3: CASFLTLNTEAFF
DNA: TGTGCCAGCTTTCTTACGTTGAACACTGAAGCTTTCTTT

length: 16
D: TRBD2
J: TRBJ2-7
size: -
V: TRBV7-2
CDR3: CASRRAGLARSYEQYF
DNA: TGTGCCAGCAGGCGGGCGGGACTAGCTAGGTCCTACGAGCAGTACTTC

length: 16
D: -
J: TRBJ2-7
size: -
V: TRBV6-5
CDR3: CASSYSSGQASYEQYF
DNA: TGTGCCAGCAGTTACTCCTCCGGGCAGGCCTCCTACGAGCAGTACTTC

length: 18
D: TRBD2
J: TRBJ2-1
size: -
V: TRBV4-1
CDR3: CASSHPPYSGREYNEQFF
DNA: TGCGCCAGCAGCCACCCCCCATATAGCGGGAGGGAATACAATGAGCAGTTCTTC

length: 12
D: -
J: TRBJ1-2
size: medium-sized
V: TRBV7-9
CDR3: CASSPDLYGYTF
DNA: TGTGCCAGCAGCCCGGACCTATATGGCTACACCTTC

length: 17
D: TRBD2
J: TRBJ2-3
size: -
V: TRBV4-2
CDR3: CASSPLEWREQGDTQYF
DNA: TGTGCCAGCAGCCCACTGGAGTGGCGGGAGCAAGGAGATACGCAGTATTTT

length: 15
D: TRBD2
J: TRBJ2-1
size: -
V: TRBV7-9
CDR3: CASSSRTSDANEQFF
DNA: TGTGCCAGCAGCTCTCGGACTAGCGATGCGAATGAGCAGTTCTTC

length: 13
D: -
J: TRBJ2-1
size: -
V: TRBV7-8
CDR3: CASSLAIVDEQFF
DNA: TGTGCCAGCAGCTTAGCTATAGTGGATGAGCAGTTCTTC

length: 11
D: TRBD1
J: TRBJ2-7
size: -
V: TRBV7-3
CDR3: CASSLTVDRPF
DNA: TGTGCCAGCAGCTTAACTGTGGACAGGCCATTC

length: 14
D: -
J: TRBJ2-3
size: -
V: TRBV7-2
CDR3: CASSQAYSTDTQYF
DNA: TGTGCCAGCAGCCAGGCGTATAGCACAGATACGCAGTATTTT

length: 15
D: -
J: TRBJ2-2
size: once
V: TRBV7-9
CDR3: CASSLSGRWAGELFF
DNA: TGTGCCAGCAGCTTGTCAGGGCGCTGGGCCGGGGAGCTGTTTTTT

length: 16
D: TRBD1
J: TRBJ2-3
size: -
V: TRBV7-3
CDR3: CASSRRRAGGLDTQYF
DNA: TGTGCCAGCAGCCGCCGGAGGGCAGGGGGCTTAGATACGCAGTATTTT